Included here is one TCR beta chain sequence, with context. This entry comes from a study of blood T cell repertoires in COVID-19. About the research overall: The United States, Italy and Spain were the sources of the acute and convalescent COVID-19 samples. PBMCs, B-cell-depleted T cells, or T cells provided the cDNA or gDNA that made up the material.

Per the study methods: Estimation of nucleated cell counts relied on the amplification of reference gene primers. Repertoires were generated with immunoSEQ multiplex PCR, while TCRdb's copy carries only in-frame clones and drops some. Clone size and the V and J calls come from that table; the DNA yielded D and trimming. The table shows around 130,000 clones, with 75% to 90% occurring only once. CDR1 is SGHRS and CDR2 is YFSETQ in the germline V gene. Trimming removed 4 bases from V and 2 bases from J; junction bases left unmatched: 7. The CDR3 covers 16 residues. This chain links TRBV5-1 with TRBJ2-5, with 11 bases lining up with TRBD2. The clonotype was recovered from a human donor in a cohort sampled during active COVID-19. The sample was peripheral blood. CDR3 DNA sequence: TGCGCCAGCAGCCCCCTGACTAGCGGGGTACAAGAGACCCAGTACTTC. Its translation: CASSPLTSGVQETQYF.